Given below is one TCR beta chain in context. The antigen is not known. TCRdb keeps only in-frame clones here, not all; method: immunoSEQ multiplex PCR. The table records tens of thousands of clones, roughly 90% of them present only once. Time point given: peak reinfection, 3 to 8 weeks after reinfection detection. No in vitro expansion preceded TCR sequencing of the sorted cells. Donors came from people who inject drugs enrolled in HEPCO, Canada. Control naive CD8 T cells came from a couple of donors at all three reinfection time points. This sample is part of a study of memory CD8 T cells in hepatitis C reinfection. Study details: Between 3 and 8 weeks after reinfection detection, peak samples were drawn. Study results and limitations: Conclusions on public clonotypes and secondary clearance were not definitive with about 5 donors.

This CDR3 is built from 15 residues. Germline-derived CDR1 and CDR2 are LNHDA and SQIVND (reference sequence). V shed 5 bases, J shed 4 bases, and the junction held 4 bases outside the gene matches. This receptor was taken from a man aged 18 to 29 with hepatitis C virus infection. The sequencing sample was made of naive CD8+ T cells sorted from blood. This chain links TRBV19 with TRBJ2-2; 10 nucleotides align to TRBD1. In nucleotides, the CDR3 is TGTGCCAGTAGTGTGGGGACAGGGGTCACCGGGGAGCTGTTTTTT. This gives the protein CASSVGTGVTGELFF.